These 24 T cell receptor beta chains were sequenced from one sample in a study of CD8+ T cells in alopecia areata. This sample's treatment: oral pan-JAK inhibitor, 5-10 mg twice daily. Sequencing relied on a cDNA template that was reverse transcribed from extracted RNA. Profiled with immunoSEQ multiplex PCR; TCRdb holds only in-frame clones, not every one. Among over 150,000 clones listed, roughly three fifths were seen once. Here the sequenced sample was CD4+ T cells sorted from blood, taken at week 4, from a patient treated with tofacitinib. The origin of the receptors is a human donor with alopecia areata.

The chain uses TRBV27 and TRBJ2-5; 7 bases agree with TRBD1. In germline, CDR1 is MNHEY, CDR2 SMNVEV (reference sequence). The V segment lost 5 bases and the J segment 5 bases; nucleotides outside the gene matches: 5. The CDR3 is 13 amino acids. This CDR3 is CASSRDRAETQYF. The DNA of the CDR3 is TGTGCCAGCAGTCGCGACAGGGCGGAGACCCAGTACTTC.

This clone was detected a few times. The CDR3: CAWAVGNTIYF. CDR3 DNA: TGTGCCTGGGCGGTTGGAAACACCATATATTTT. The chain couples TRBV30 to TRBJ1-3; D remains unclear. The CDR3 length is 11 residues. V was clipped by 5 bases and J by 3 bases, with 5 bases between them. Germline assignment: CDR1 GTSNPN and CDR2 SVGIG (reference sequence). Filled out from reference TRBV30 and TRBJ1-3, the complete variable domain reads SQTIHQWPATLVQPVGSPLSLECTVEGTSNPNLYWYRQAAGRGLQLLFYSVGIGQISSEVPQNLSASRPQDRQFILSSKKLLLSDSGFYLCAWAVGNTIYFGEGSWLTVV.

V is TRBV4-2 and J is TRBJ1-2; D possibly corresponds to TRBD1 (5 bases). CDR3 size: 15 residues. Germline values: CDR1 LGHNA, CDR2 YNFKEQ. V lost 4 bases, J lost 6 bases, and 18 bases lay in between. The CDR3 region has the DNA TGTGCCAGCAGCCCTCTCGGGGAAGGGGTTCATGGCTACACCTTC. Protein product: CASSPLGEGVHGYTF.

Comment on this clone: A read error may produce the germline difference seen at one junction end. The genes are TRBV7-2 and TRBJ1-2; weak D call: TRBD1 (5 bases). Germline CDR1 and CDR2: SGHTA and FQGNSA. The CDR3 has 14 residues. The CDR3 is CASSLGPGDYSYTF. CDR3 bases: TGTGCCAGCAGCTTAGGCCCGGGGGACTATAGCTACACCTTC.

This clone has a handful of counts. The chain has TRBV7-2 and TRBJ2-5; D may correspond to TRBD1 or TRBD2 (6 bases each). V lost 10 bases and J 7 bases, leaving 16 bases between the germline ends. Germline V gene lookup returns CDR1 SGHTA and CDR2 FQGNSA. CDR3 length: 12 amino acids. The CDR3 here is CATGGRGGTQYF. The CDR3, as DNA: TGTGCCACCGGCGGCAGGGGAGGGACCCAGTACTTC.

This clone was observed a few times. This chain joins TRBV5-1 and TRBJ2-2, with TRBD1 matching over 10 bases. The CDR3 consists of 17 residues. CDR1 and CDR2 (germline): SGHRS, YFSETQ. V was clipped by 0 bases and J by 6 bases; unmatched bases: 8. CDR3 coding DNA: TGCGCCAGCAGCTTGGCCGAGAAGACAGGGGGCTCCGGGGAGCTGTTTTTT. Translated, it gives CASSLAEKTGGSGELFF.

The chain joins TRBV11-2 to TRBJ1-1; the D gene is possibly TRBD1 (6 bases). V shed 2 bases and J shed 6 bases, with 19 bases lying between them. Germline V gene lookup returns CDR1 SGHAT and CDR2 FQNNGV. The CDR3 loop spans 16 amino acids. CDR3 sequence reads: CASSLPTGSGWAEAFF. The CDR3 bases are TGTGCCAGCAGCTTACCTACAGGGTCGGGTTGGGCTGAAGCTTTCTTT.

The rearrangement uses TRBV29-1 and TRBJ1-1; 7 bases line up with TRBD1. The CDR3 totals 15 residues. The V and J ends lost 5 bases and 0 bases, in that order; junction bases with no gene match: 9. Germline CDR1 SQVTM, CDR2 ANQGSEA. This CDR3 reads CSVSGQQPMNTEAFF. The CDR3 DNA reads TGCAGCGTTTCGGGACAGCAGCCCATGAACACTGAAGCTTTCTTT. The variable domain in full, completed from reference TRBV29-1 and TRBJ1-1, reads SAVISQKPSRDICQRGTSLTIQCQVDSQVTMMFWYRQQPGQSLTLIATANQGSEATYESGFVIDKFPISRPNLTFSTLTVSNMSPEDSSIYLCSVSGQQPMNTEAFFGQGTRLTVV.

The CDR3 sequence is CASSPRTGFAEQFF. The CDR3 DNA sequence: TGTGCCAGCAGCCCAAGGACAGGGTTCGCTGAGCAGTTCTTC. The V gene is TRBV7-9, the J gene TRBJ2-1; 8 nucleotides align to TRBD1. Per germline, CDR1 SEHNR and CDR2 FQNEAQ (reference sequence). This CDR3 is 14 amino acids long. After removal of 5 bases from V and 9 bases from J, the junction contained 9 bases not matched to a gene.

The chain recombines TRBV7-2 with TRBJ1-2; the match to TRBD1 covers 7 bases. Germline V gene sequence: CDR1 SGHTA, CDR2 FQGNSA. This CDR3 has 15 amino acids. Germline trimming cut 5 bases from V and 7 bases from J; bases unmatched to any gene: 13. The CDR3 loop is CASSANTGVEIGYTF. CDR3 bases: TGTGCCAGCAGCGCCAATACAGGGGTCGAAATTGGCTACACCTTC. Full variable domain (remainder filled in from reference TRBV7-2 and TRBJ1-2): GAGVSQSPSNKVTEKGKDVELRCDPISGHTALYWYRQSLGQGLEFLIYFQGNSAPDKSGLPSDRFSAERTGGSVSTLTIQRTQQEDSAVYLCASSANTGVEIGYTFGSGTRLTVV.

This chain joins TRBV10-3 and TRBJ2-3, with D perhaps TRBD1 (7 bases). This CDR3 region has 15 residues. V lost 9 bases and J lost 0, with 16 bases in between. The germline CDR1 and CDR2 sequences are ENHRY and SYGVKD. The CDR3 is CAIAAGQLSTDTQYF. CDR3 bases: TGTGCCATTGCTGCGGGACAGCTTAGCACAGATACGCAGTATTTT.

This clone has more than one count but fewer than ten. The chain carries TRBV4-2 and TRBJ2-7; 8 bases agree with TRBD1. Looked up from germline, CDR1 is LGHNA and CDR2 is YNFKEQ. Germline trimming cut 2 bases from V and 4 bases from J; bases unmatched to any gene: 10. The CDR3 contains 16 residues. CDR3 in amino acids: CASSQHAGQGNYEQYF. For the CDR3, the DNA is TGTGCCAGCAGCCAACATGCCGGACAGGGCAATTACGAGCAGTACTTC.

The gene calls are TRBV9 and TRBJ2-7; D is undetermined. Germline loops: CDR1 SGDLS, CDR2 YYNGEE. CDR3 size: 12 residues. Trimming left V 0 bases short and J 0 bases short, with 1 base between. For the CDR3, the DNA is TGTGCCAGCAGCGTAGCCTCCTACGAGCAGTACTTC. It codes for CASSVASYEQYF.

The sample holds a few counts of this clone. This chain uses TRBV11-2 with TRBJ2-7, with 9 bases that match TRBD1. This CDR3 comprises 14 residues. Germline V gene sequence: CDR1 SGHAT, CDR2 FQNNGV. V was pared by 5 bases and J by 6 bases, with 8 bases of the junction left unmatched. The CDR3: CASSGPGQGGEQYF. The CDR3 DNA reads as TGTGCCAGCAGCGGGCCGGGACAGGGAGGCGAGCAGTACTTC.

The rearrangement joins TRBV4-1 to TRBJ2-2, with D perhaps TRBD1 or TRBD2 (6 bases each). This CDR3 region has 18 residues. V lost 0 bases and J 5 bases, leaving 19 bases between the germline ends. Per the germline V gene, CDR1 is MGHRA and CDR2 is YSYEKL. The CDR3 nucleotides are TGCGCCAGCAGCCAAGACCTGAAGGCCCCGGGGGCGACCGGGGAGCTGTTTTTT. This codes for CASSQDLKAPGATGELFF.

This chain connects TRBV4-2 to TRBJ2-1, with 9 bases that match TRBD2. The V and J ends lost 4 bases and 5 bases, in that order; junction bases with no gene match: 6. The germline gives CDR1 LGHNA, CDR2 YNFKEQ. The CDR3 is 15 amino acids. The CDR3 bases are TGTGCCAGCAGCCGCCGTCGACTAGCGGACAATGAGCAGTTCTTC. Translation: CASSRRRLADNEQFF.

CDR3 in amino acids: CACGAGGPMETQYF. DNA of the CDR3: TGTGCCTGCGGAGCGGGAGGGCCGATGGAGACCCAGTACTTC. This chain connects TRBV30 to TRBJ2-5, with 10 bases aligning to TRBD2. V trimming: 6 bases; J trimming: 5 bases; junction bases outside the gene matches: 9. The CDR3 has 14 residues. Germline V gene lookup returns CDR1 GTSNPN and CDR2 SVGIG (reference sequence). Looking up the rest from reference TRBV30 and TRBJ2-5 gives the full variable domain: SQTIHQWPATLVQPVGSPLSLECTVEGTSNPNLYWYRQAAGRGLQLLFYSVGIGQISSEVPQNLSASRPQDRQFILSSKKLLLSDSGFYLCACGAGGPMETQYFGPGTRLLVL.

In this sample, this clone turned up once. V gene TRBV11-1 combines with J gene TRBJ2-1; a possible D gene is TRBD2 (5 bases). Trimming shortened V by 1 base and J by 9 bases, and 10 bases separated the two germline ends. The CDR3 contains 13 residues. CDR1 is SGHAT and CDR2 is FQDESV in the germline V gene (reference sequence). This chain's CDR3 is CASSLVLSGEQFF. The CDR3 DNA reads as TGTGCCAGCAGCTTAGTTTTGAGCGGTGAGCAGTTCTTC.

The rearrangement links TRBV7-2 to TRBJ2-5; D call uncertain. The V gene lost 5 bases and the J gene lost 7 bases, with 17 bases spanning the gap. Per germline, CDR1 SGHTA and CDR2 FQGNSA. The CDR3 runs 14 residues. The CDR3 reads CASSPEPHIGTQYF. The CDR3 bases are TGTGCCAGCAGCCCGGAGCCCCATATTGGGACCCAGTACTTC.

This chain uses TRBV30 with TRBJ2-2, with D maybe TRBD1 (6 bases). V gave up 8 bases and J gave up 9 bases, with 16 bases separating them. Germline V gives CDR1 GTSNPN, CDR2 SVGIG (reference sequence). The CDR3 loop spans 12 amino acids. In DNA, the CDR3 is TGTGCCATTGGACAGACTTACCGGGAGCTGTTTTTT. This encodes CAIGQTYRELFF.

The CDR3 region has the DNA TGTGCCACCACTGCTTTGGGACGGCTTGGCTACACCTTC. It is translated as CATTALGRLGYTF. This chain links TRBV27 with TRBJ1-2; a possible D gene is TRBD1 (5 bases). Deletions cut 10 bases from V and 7 bases from J, with 19 bases between. Germline V gene data show CDR1 as MNHEY and CDR2 as SMNVEV (reference sequence). CDR3 length: 13 amino acids.

V is TRBV29-1 and J is TRBJ2-1, with D perhaps TRBD1 (5 bases). The CDR3 is 12 amino acids. The germline V and J ends were trimmed by 7 bases and 4 bases, with 11 bases remaining between them. Looked up from germline, CDR1 is SQVTM and CDR2 is ANQGSEA. The CDR3 DNA is TGCAGCGCCGTGGGGCGATACAATGAGCAGTTCTTC. Translated, it gives CSAVGRYNEQFF.

This chain joins TRBV29-1 and TRBJ1-2; tentative D call: TRBD1 (5 bases). The germline gives CDR1 SQVTM, CDR2 ANQGSEA. V gave up 7 bases and J gave up 5 bases, with 17 bases separating them. CDR3 length: 13 amino acids. CDR3 nucleotides: TGCAGCGCCGAGGGGAGTAGCGGTTATGGCTACACCTTC. It yields the protein CSAEGSSGYGYTF.

CDR3 residues: CAWRVLDSQYF. Here the CDR3 DNA reads TGTGCCTGGAGGGTCCTAGACAGCCAGTACTTC. The V and J genes are TRBV30 and TRBJ2-7; maybe TRBD1 (5 bases). V lost 3 bases to trimming and J lost 10 bases, with 13 bases between them. The CDR3 has 11 residues. Germline V gene data show CDR1 as GTSNPN and CDR2 as SVGIG (reference sequence).